The 23 T cell receptor beta chains presented below share a single source sample, sequenced in a study of PD-1 blockade in classical Hodgkin lymphoma. The protocol was immunoSEQ multiplex PCR, while the TCRdb copy is restricted to in-frame clones and leaves out a portion. The data contain more than 30,000 clones, about nine tenths of them singletons. The time point here: newly diagnosed, previously untreated cHL patient sample. The authors purified CD4+ T cells from thawed PBMCs by magnetic negative selection. The sequencing input was CD4+ T cells from blood. Receptors were obtained from a human donor with classical Hodgkin lymphoma.

The chain is built from TRBV7-9 and TRBJ1-3; the D gene is possibly TRBD1 (5 bases). The CDR3 length is 16 residues. V gave up 5 bases and J gave up 4 bases, with 18 bases separating them. Germline V gives CDR1 SEHNR, CDR2 FQNEAQ (reference sequence). The CDR3 loop reads CASSPTPWTSGNTIYF. DNA of the CDR3: TGTGCCAGCAGCCCCACCCCCTGGACAAGCGGAAACACCATATATTTT.

The gene calls are TRBV5-4 and TRBJ1-1; D is perhaps TRBD1 (5 bases). V was clipped by 6 bases and J by 3 bases, with 27 bases between them. Germline V gives CDR1 SGHNT, CDR2 YYREEE (reference sequence). The CDR3 contains 18 residues. Here the CDR3 reads CASTLPGRGRGGDTEAFF. The CDR3 DNA reads as TGTGCCAGCACCCTACCAGGGAGAGGGAGAGGTGGGGACACTGAAGCTTTCTTT.

The genes are TRBV28 and TRBJ1-1, with TRBD1 as a possible D gene (6 bases). The CDR3 has 13 residues. Germline CDR1 MDHEN, CDR2 SYDVKM. V was clipped by 6 bases and J by 4 bases, with 12 bases between them. The CDR3 here is CASSSGQPTEAFF. The CDR3 DNA sequence: TGTGCCAGCAGCTCCGGACAGCCCACTGAAGCTTTCTTT.

The chain combines TRBV7-2 with TRBJ1-5, with a tentative D call TRBD1 (5 bases). Trimming stripped 4 bases from V and 5 bases from J, with 9 bases between. The germline V gene has CDR1 SGHTA and CDR2 FQGNSA. The CDR3 consists of 13 residues. CDR3 sequence: CASSYDSYQPQHF. The CDR3 DNA sequence: TGTGCCAGCAGCTATGACAGTTATCAGCCCCAGCATTTT. The full variable domain, its missing parts supplied by reference TRBV7-2 and TRBJ1-5, is GAGVSQSPSNKVTEKGKDVELRCDPISGHTALYWYRQSLGQGLEFLIYFQGNSAPDKSGLPSDRFSAERTGGSVSTLTIQRTQQEDSAVYLCASSYDSYQPQHFGDGTRLSIL.

The chain couples TRBV6-5 to TRBJ2-1; D may be TRBD1 (6 bases). Trimming stripped 0 bases from V and 10 bases from J, with 16 bases between. The CDR3 extends over 15 amino acids. Germline V gives CDR1 MNHEY, CDR2 SVGAGI. CDR3 residues: CASSYSGARTGEQFF. CDR3 coding DNA: TGTGCCAGCAGTTACTCGGGGGCCCGGACGGGGGAGCAGTTCTTC.

This chain joins TRBV5-4 and TRBJ2-7; D is possibly TRBD2 (7 bases). Germline V gives CDR1 SGHNT, CDR2 YYREEE (reference sequence). This CDR3 comprises 14 residues. Deletions cut 2 bases from V and 8 bases from J, with 17 bases between. The CDR3 DNA follows: TGTGCCAGCAGCTTTGGGAGGGGGGAGTATCAGCAGTACTTC. Translation gives CASSFGRGEYQQYF.

This clone was seen once. This chain connects TRBV6-5 to TRBJ1-5; 7 bases fit TRBD1. After removal of 3 bases from V and 2 bases from J, the junction contained 1 base not matched to a gene. Germline loops: CDR1 MNHEY, CDR2 SVGAGI. The CDR3 has 14 amino acids. CDR3 amino acids: CASSYGQGNQPQHF. CDR3 DNA: TGTGCCAGCAGTTATGGACAGGGCAATCAGCCCCAGCATTTT.

This clone was observed a single time. The chain is built from TRBV5-4 and TRBJ1-2, with D possibly TRBD1 on 5 matching bases. From germline, CDR1 is SGHNT and CDR2 YYREEE (reference sequence). Deletions cut 4 bases from V and 4 bases from J, with 17 bases between. The CDR3 runs to 15 residues. The CDR3 region is CASSPHSQDFYGYTF. For the CDR3, the DNA is TGTGCCAGCAGCCCCCATTCACAGGATTTCTATGGCTACACCTTC.

The chain couples TRBV7-3 to TRBJ2-7; the D is unclear. Trimming left V 0 bases short and J 0 bases short, with 15 bases between. Germline loops: CDR1 SGHTA, CDR2 FQGTGA. This CDR3 contains 17 residues. In DNA form, the CDR3 reads TGTGCCAGCAGCTTAACGGGGTTCAGAGGTTGCTCCTACGAGCAGTACGTC. Encoded protein: CASSLTGFRGCSYEQYV.

Notes on this clone: Other nucleotide sequences in the sample specify the same CDR3. The rearrangement links TRBV9 to TRBJ1-5; D gene unclear. CDR3 size: 15 residues. Trimming left V 0 bases short and J 0 bases short, with 7 bases between. Germline-derived CDR1 and CDR2 are SGDLS and YYNGEE. CDR3 amino acids: CASSVGEISNQPQHF. CDR3 bases: TGTGCCAGCAGCGTAGGAGAGATTAGCAATCAGCCCCAGCATTTT.

This chain links TRBV4-2 with TRBJ1-1; maybe TRBD1 (6 bases). Trimming took 4 bases from V and 1 from J, leaving 13 bases between them. The CDR3 has 15 amino acids. Germline CDR1 LGHNA, CDR2 YNFKEQ. The DNA for the CDR3 is TGTGCCAGCAGCCCGAGGGGGACAACGAACACTGAAGCTTTCTTT. This codes for CASSPRGTTNTEAFF.

A note on this clone: The sample holds other DNA sequences that translate to the same CDR3. The chain combines TRBV18 with TRBJ2-5; 9 bases match TRBD1. The CDR3 totals 16 residues. Germline CDR1 KGHSH, CDR2 LQKENI. Trimming took 6 bases from V and 5 from J; bases not matched to a gene: 13. The CDR3 nucleotides are TGTGCCAGCTCCCTCCAGGTCGGGACAGGGAGGGAGACCCAGTACTTC. Translation: CASSLQVGTGRETQYF.

The chain has TRBV5-1 and TRBJ2-7; D uncertain. The CDR3 length is 16 residues. In germline, CDR1 is SGHRS, CDR2 YFSETQ. V lost 0 bases, J lost 1 base, and 14 bases lay in between. The CDR3 DNA follows: TGCGCCAGCAGCTTGGTATTAACAGACACATCCTACGAGCAGTACTTC. As protein: CASSLVLTDTSYEQYF.

The rearrangement joins TRBV29-1 to TRBJ2-1; D may be TRBD1 or TRBD2 (5 bases each). Germline loops: CDR1 SQVTM, CDR2 ANQGSEA. V lost 4 bases, J lost 4 bases, and 11 bases lay in between. CDR3 size: 13 residues. This CDR3 is CSVARGSYNEQFF. In DNA form, the CDR3 reads TGCAGCGTTGCCCGGGGCTCGTACAATGAGCAGTTCTTC.

A remark on this clone: The limits of the CDR3 on the DNA are not certain, so only TCRdb's listed CDR3 is given. The V gene is TRBV5-6, the J gene TRBJ1-1. Per the germline V gene, CDR1 is SGHDT and CDR2 is YYEEEE. The CDR3 spans 13 residues, counting both ends. The CDR3 is CASSLFFGTEAFF.

This CDR3 is CASSGTGTSSYEQYF. The DNA for the CDR3 is TGTGCCAGCAGCGGAACCGGGACTAGTTCCTACGAGCAGTACTTC. The rearrangement links TRBV5-6 to TRBJ2-7, with TRBD2 matching 8 bases. The CDR3 consists of 15 residues. Losses at the gene ends were 4 bases for V and 1 base for J; bases not matched to a gene: 7. Germline CDR1 and CDR2: SGHDT and YYEEEE.

The chain employs TRBV7-9 and TRBJ2-1; 8 bases fit TRBD2. J gave up 6 bases and V 5 bases, and 3 bases lay outside the gene matches. Looked up from germline, CDR1 is SEHNR and CDR2 is FQNEAQ (reference sequence). This CDR3 has 13 residues. The CDR3 is CASSAGGSNEQFF. Written as DNA, the CDR3 is TGTGCCAGCAGCGCGGGAGGAAGCAATGAGCAGTTCTTC.

The chain recombines TRBV1 with TRBJ2-7. TRBV1 is classified as a pseudogene. The CDR3 length is 17 residues. CDR3 loop: CTSSQSGRNGAYYEQYF. DNA of the CDR3: TGCACCAGCAGCCAGTCGGGGCGAAATGGGGCCTACTACGAGCAGTACTTC.

The CDR3 sequence is CSVALQVLYTEAFF. The CDR3 DNA reads TGCAGCGTCGCTCTACAGGTTTTGTACACTGAAGCTTTCTTT. The chain is built from TRBV29-1 and TRBJ1-1; D perhaps matches TRBD1 (5 bases). The CDR3 runs to 14 residues. V was shortened by 6 bases and J by 3 bases, with 17 bases between the two germline ends. CDR1 is SQVTM and CDR2 is ANQGSEA in the germline V gene.

A single count supports this clone. In DNA form, the CDR3 reads TGTGCCAGCAGCTTCAAACAGGGTGGCGAAAAACTGTTTTTT. Translating gives CASSFKQGGEKLFF. This rearrangement joins TRBV13 to TRBJ1-4; tentative D call: TRBD1 (6 bases). Per germline, CDR1 PRHDT and CDR2 FYEKMQ (reference sequence). The length of the CDR3 is 14 residues. Trimming took off 3 bases at V and 8 bases at J, with 13 bases between the two ends.

The chain carries TRBV30 and TRBJ1-6; no definite D call. Germline V CDR1 and CDR2: GTSNPN, SVGIG (reference sequence). V lost 3 bases, J lost 0 bases, and 15 bases lay in between. CDR3 size: 17 residues. The CDR3 spells CAWRTLDGSSYNSPLHF. The CDR3 DNA sequence: TGTGCCTGGAGGACCTTGGACGGCAGCTCCTATAATTCACCCCTCCACTTT.

The table lists this clone with a few counts. The chain carries TRBV10-3 and TRBJ2-1; a possible D gene is TRBD2 (5 bases). CDR1 is ENHRY, CDR2 SYGVKD, per germline. The CDR3 consists of 13 residues. V lost 11 bases and J 10 bases, leaving 21 bases between the germline ends. The chain's CDR3 is CASSDRGLGEQFF. The CDR3 coding sequence is TGTGCCTCTTCAGACCGAGGGCTAGGGGAGCAGTTCTTC.

The CDR3 here is CASGSTPDTQYF. The CDR3 bases are TGTGCTAGTGGTTCCACCCCCGATACGCAGTATTTT. V gene TRBV12-5 combines with J gene TRBJ2-3; D unclear. Germline CDR1 is LGHNT and CDR2 is FRNRAP. The CDR3 has 12 amino acids. Trimming pared 4 bases from V and 6 bases from J, leaving 8 bases between.